This TCR beta chain was captured in a study of regulatory T cells in long-lasting Graves disease. Noted time point: persistent/refractory GD, antithyroid drugs over 5 years with positive TRAb. From PBMCs, RNA was extracted and then used to make the TCR library. CDR1 is DFQATT, CDR2 SNEGSKA, per germline (reference sequence). This CDR3 contains 12 residues. V lost 1 base, J lost 7 bases, and 1 base stayed unmatched. CDR3 regions were amplified by Arm-PCR using iRepertoire HTBI primers to build TCR beta libraries. TCRdb recomputed calls from the multiplex PCR reads with MiXCR, one row per CDR3 protein. Of approximately 380,000 distinct CDR3 sequences in the sample, less than 25% are singletons; the top ten hold under 25%.

The specimen comprised peripheral blood mononuclear cells (PBMCs), sampled when the disease was refractory, from a patient treated with antithyroid drugs. The J gene is TRBJ1-5, the V gene TRBV20-1; 7 bases line up with TRBD1. The receptor was isolated from a female donor with Graves disease. The chain's CDR3 is CSARVTGQPQHF. The CDR3 DNA sequence: TGCAGTGCTAGAGTGACAGGGCAGCCCCAGCATTTT.